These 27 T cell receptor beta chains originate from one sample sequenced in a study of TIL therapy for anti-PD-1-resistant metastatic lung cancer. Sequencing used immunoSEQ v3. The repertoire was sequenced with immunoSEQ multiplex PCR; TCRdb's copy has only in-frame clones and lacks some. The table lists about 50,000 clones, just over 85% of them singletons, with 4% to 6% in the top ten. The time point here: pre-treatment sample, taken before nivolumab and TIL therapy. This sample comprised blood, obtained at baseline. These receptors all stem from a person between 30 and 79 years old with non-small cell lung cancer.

DNA for the CDR3: TGTGCCATCAGTGAGGGTGGAACTTACTACGAGCAGTACTTC. This codes for CAISEGGTYYEQYF. The rearrangement links TRBV10-3 to TRBJ2-7, with D uncertain. In germline, CDR1 is ENHRY, CDR2 SYGVKD. CDR3 length equals 14 residues. V shed 2 bases and J shed 3 bases, with 11 bases lying between them.

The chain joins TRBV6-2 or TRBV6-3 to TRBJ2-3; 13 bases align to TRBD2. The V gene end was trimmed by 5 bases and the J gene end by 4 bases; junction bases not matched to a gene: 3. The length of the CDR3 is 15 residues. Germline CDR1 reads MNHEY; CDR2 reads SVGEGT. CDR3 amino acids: CASSATSGGADTQYF. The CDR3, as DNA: TGTGCCAGCAGTGCTACTAGCGGGGGGGCAGATACGCAGTATTTT.

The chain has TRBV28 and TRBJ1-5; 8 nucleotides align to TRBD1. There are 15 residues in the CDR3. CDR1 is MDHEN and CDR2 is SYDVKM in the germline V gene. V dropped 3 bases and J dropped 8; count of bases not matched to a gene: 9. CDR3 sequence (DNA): TGTGCCAGCAGTTTCGGACAGGGTAGTAGGGAGCCCCAGCATTTT. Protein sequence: CASSFGQGSREPQHF. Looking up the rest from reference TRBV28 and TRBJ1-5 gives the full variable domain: DVKVTQSSRYLVKRTGEKVFLECVQDMDHENMFWYRQDPGLGLRLIYFSYDVKMKEKGDIPEGYSVSREKKERFSLILESASTNQTSMYLCASSFGQGSREPQHFGDGTRLSIL.

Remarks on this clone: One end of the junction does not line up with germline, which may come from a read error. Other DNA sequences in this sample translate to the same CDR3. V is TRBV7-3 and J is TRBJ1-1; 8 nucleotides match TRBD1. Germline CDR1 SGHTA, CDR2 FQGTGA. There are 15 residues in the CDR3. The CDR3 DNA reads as TGTGCCAGTAGCTTAATTGGGACAGGAGACACTGAAGCTTTCTTT. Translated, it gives CASSLIGTGDTEAFF.

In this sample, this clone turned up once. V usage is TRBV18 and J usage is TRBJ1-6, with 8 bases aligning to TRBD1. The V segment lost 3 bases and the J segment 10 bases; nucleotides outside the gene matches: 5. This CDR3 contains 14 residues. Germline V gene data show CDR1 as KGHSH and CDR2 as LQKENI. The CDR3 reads CASSPGQGESPLHF. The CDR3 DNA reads TGTGCCAGCTCACCTGGACAGGGCGAATCACCCCTCCACTTT.

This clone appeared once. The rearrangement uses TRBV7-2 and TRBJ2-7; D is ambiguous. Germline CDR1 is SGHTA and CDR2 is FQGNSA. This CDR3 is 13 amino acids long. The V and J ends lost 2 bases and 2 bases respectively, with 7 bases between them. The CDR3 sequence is CASSLNRPYEQYF. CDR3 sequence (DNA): TGTGCCAGCAGCTTAAACAGACCCTACGAGCAGTACTTC.

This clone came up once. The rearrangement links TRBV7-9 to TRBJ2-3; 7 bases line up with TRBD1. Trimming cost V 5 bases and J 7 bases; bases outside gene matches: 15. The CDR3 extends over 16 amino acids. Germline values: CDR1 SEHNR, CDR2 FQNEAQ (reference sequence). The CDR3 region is CASSLLEGTAVYTQYF. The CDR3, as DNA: TGTGCCAGCAGCCTACTCGAGGGGACAGCGGTGTATACGCAGTATTTT.

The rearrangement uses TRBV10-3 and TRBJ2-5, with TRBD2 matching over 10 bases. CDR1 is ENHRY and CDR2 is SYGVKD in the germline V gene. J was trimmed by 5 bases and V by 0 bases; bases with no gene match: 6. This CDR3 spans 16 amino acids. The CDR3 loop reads CAISESGLAAGETQYF. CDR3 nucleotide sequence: TGTGCCATCAGTGAGTCAGGACTAGCGGCCGGGGAGACCCAGTACTTC.

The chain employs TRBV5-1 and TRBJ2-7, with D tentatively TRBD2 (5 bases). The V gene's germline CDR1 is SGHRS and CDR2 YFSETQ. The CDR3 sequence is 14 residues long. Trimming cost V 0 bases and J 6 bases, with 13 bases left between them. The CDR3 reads CASSLALTSSEQYF. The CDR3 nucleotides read TGCGCCAGCAGCTTGGCCCTCACTAGTTCCGAGCAGTACTTC. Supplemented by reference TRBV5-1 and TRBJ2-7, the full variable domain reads KAGVTQTPRYLIKTRGQQVTLSCSPISGHRSVSWYQQTPGQGLQFLFEYFSETQRNKGNFPGRFSGRQFSNSRSEMNVSTLELGDSALYLCASSLALTSSEQYFGPGTRLTVT.

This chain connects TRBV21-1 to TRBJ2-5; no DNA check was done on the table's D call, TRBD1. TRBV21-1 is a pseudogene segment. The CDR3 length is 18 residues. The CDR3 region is CASSKTGGQGSSQETQYF. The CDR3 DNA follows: TGTGCCAGCAGCAAAACGGGGGGACAGGGGTCGTCCCAAGAGACCCAGTACTTC.

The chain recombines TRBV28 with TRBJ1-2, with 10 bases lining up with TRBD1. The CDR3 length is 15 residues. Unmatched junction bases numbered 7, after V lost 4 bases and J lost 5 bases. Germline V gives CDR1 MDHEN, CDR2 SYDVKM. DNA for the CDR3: TGTGCCAGCAGTTCCCCGGGACAGGGGTGGTATGGCTACACCTTC. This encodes CASSSPGQGWYGYTF.

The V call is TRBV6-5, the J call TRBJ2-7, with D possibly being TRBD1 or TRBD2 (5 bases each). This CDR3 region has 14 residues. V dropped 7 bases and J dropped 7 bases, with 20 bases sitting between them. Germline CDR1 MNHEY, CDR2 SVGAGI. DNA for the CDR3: TGTGCCAGCACCCCCCCTCCGGGGCGTGGAGAGCAGTACTTC. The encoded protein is CASTPPPGRGEQYF.

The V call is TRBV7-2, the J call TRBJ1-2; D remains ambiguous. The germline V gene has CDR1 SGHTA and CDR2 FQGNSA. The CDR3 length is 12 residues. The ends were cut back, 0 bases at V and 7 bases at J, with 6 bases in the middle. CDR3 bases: TGTGCCAGCAGCTTAGCAGGGATTGGCTACACCTTC. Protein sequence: CASSLAGIGYTF.

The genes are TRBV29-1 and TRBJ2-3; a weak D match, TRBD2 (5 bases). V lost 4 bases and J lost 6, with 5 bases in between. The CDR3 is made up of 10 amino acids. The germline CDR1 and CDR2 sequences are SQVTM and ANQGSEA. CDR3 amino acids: CSVAGDTQYF. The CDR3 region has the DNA TGCAGCGTTGCGGGGGATACGCAGTATTTT.

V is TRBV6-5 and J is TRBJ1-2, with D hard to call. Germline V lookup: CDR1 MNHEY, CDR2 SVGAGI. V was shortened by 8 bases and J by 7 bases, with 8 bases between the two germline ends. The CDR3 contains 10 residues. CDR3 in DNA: TGTGCCAGCGTAAGCGGTGGCTACACCTTC. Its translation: CASVSGGYTF.

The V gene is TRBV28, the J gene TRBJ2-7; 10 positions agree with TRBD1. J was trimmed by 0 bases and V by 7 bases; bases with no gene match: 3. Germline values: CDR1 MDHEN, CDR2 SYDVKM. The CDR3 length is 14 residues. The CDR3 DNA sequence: TGTGCCAGCACCCGGACAGGGGGCTCCTACGAGCAGTACTTC. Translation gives CASTRTGGSYEQYF. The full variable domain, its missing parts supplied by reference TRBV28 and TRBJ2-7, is DVKVTQSSRYLVKRTGEKVFLECVQDMDHENMFWYRQDPGLGLRLIYFSYDVKMKEKGDIPEGYSVSREKKERFSLILESASTNQTSMYLCASTRTGGSYEQYFGPGTRLTVT.

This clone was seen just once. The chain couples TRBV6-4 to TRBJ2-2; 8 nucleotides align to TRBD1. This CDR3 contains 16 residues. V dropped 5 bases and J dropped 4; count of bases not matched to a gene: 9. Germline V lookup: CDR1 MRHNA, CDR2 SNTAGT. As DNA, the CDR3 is TGTGCCAGCAGTTCCGGGACAGGCCCCAGCACCGGGGAGCTGTTTTTT. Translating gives CASSSGTGPSTGELFF.

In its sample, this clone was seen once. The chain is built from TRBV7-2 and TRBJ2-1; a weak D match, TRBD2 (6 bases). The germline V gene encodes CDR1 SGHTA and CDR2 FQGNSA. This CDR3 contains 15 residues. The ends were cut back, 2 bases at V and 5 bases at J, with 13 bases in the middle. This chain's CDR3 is CASSLMWGTHNEQFF. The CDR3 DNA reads TGTGCCAGCAGCTTAATGTGGGGGACTCACAATGAGCAGTTCTTC.

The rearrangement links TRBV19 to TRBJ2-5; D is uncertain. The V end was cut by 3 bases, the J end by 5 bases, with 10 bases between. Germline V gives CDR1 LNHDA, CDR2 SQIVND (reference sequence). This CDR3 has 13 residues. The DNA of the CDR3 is TGTGCCAGTAGTATGCGGCCCGGGGAGACCCAGTACTTC. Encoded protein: CASSMRPGETQYF.

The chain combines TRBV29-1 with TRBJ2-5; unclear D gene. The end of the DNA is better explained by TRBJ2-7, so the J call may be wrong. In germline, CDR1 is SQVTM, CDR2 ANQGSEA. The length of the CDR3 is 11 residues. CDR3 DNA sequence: TGCAGCGCTGCTCATCAGTACGAGCAGTACTTC. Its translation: CSAAHQYEQYF.

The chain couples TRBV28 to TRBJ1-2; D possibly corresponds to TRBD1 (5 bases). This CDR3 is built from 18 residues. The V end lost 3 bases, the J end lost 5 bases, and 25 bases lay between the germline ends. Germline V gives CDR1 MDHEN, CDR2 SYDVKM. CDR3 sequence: CASSFSWADIDSLYGYTF. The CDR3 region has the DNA TGTGCCAGCAGTTTTTCTTGGGCCGACATCGACAGCTTGTATGGCTACACCTTC.

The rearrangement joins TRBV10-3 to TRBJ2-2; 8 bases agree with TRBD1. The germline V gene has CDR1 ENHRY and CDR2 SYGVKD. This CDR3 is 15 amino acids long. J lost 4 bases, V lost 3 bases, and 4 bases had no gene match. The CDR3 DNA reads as TGTGCCATCAGTGACGACAGGGGAAGCACCGGGGAGCTGTTTTTT. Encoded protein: CAISDDRGSTGELFF.

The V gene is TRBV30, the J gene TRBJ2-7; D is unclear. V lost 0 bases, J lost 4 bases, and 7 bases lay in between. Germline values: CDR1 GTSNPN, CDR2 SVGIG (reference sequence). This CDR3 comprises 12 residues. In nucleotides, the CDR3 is TGTGCCTGGAGTGTAACCGGTTACGAGCAGTACTTC. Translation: CAWSVTGYEQYF. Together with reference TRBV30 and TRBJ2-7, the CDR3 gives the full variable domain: SQTIHQWPATLVQPVGSPLSLECTVEGTSNPNLYWYRQAAGRGLQLLFYSVGIGQISSEVPQNLSASRPQDRQFILSSKKLLLSDSGFYLCAWSVTGYEQYFGPGTRLTVT.

The CDR3 protein is CASSYSTGAGEEKLFF. The DNA of the CDR3 is TGTGCCAGCAGTTACTCGACGGGGGCGGGAGAGGAAAAACTGTTTTTT. The chain couples TRBV6-2 or TRBV6-3 to TRBJ1-4, with a tentative D call TRBD1 (6 bases). Germline V gene data show CDR1 as MNHEY and CDR2 as SVGEGT. Trimming pared 0 bases from V and 8 bases from J, leaving 16 bases between. CDR3 length equals 16 residues.

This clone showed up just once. CDR3 DNA: TGTGCCAGTAGTATATTGGGGGCCCGCTCTGGAAACACCATATATTTT. The encoded protein is CASSILGARSGNTIYF. V is TRBV19 and J is TRBJ1-3; TRBD1 might be the D (6 bases). The V gene's germline CDR1 is LNHDA and CDR2 SQIVND (reference sequence). CDR3 size: 16 residues. Trimming removed 2 bases from V and 0 bases from J, with 11 bases in between.

CDR3 sequence (DNA): TGTGCCAGCAGCTTAAGCGGGGGGCCCTCCTACGAGCAGTACTTC. Translation: CASSLSGGPSYEQYF. The genes are TRBV11-3 and TRBJ2-7; 9 nucleotides agree with TRBD2. Germline CDR1 reads SGHNT; CDR2 reads YENEEA. The V segment lost 2 bases and the J segment 0 bases; nucleotides outside the gene matches: 2. CDR3 length equals 15 residues. Looking up the rest from reference TRBV11-3 and TRBJ2-7 gives the full variable domain: EAGVVQSPRYKIIEKKQPVAFWCNPISGHNTLYWYLQNLGQGPELLIRYENEEAVDDSQLPKDRFSAERLKGVDSTLKIQPAELGDSAVYLCASSLSGGPSYEQYFGPGTRLTVT.

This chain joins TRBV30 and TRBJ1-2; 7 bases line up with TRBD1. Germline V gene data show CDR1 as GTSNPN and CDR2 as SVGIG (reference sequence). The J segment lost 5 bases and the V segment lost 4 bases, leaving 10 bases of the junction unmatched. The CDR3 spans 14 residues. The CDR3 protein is CAWTARGRGYGYTF. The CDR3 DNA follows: TGTGCCTGGACCGCCAGGGGCAGGGGGTATGGCTACACCTTC.